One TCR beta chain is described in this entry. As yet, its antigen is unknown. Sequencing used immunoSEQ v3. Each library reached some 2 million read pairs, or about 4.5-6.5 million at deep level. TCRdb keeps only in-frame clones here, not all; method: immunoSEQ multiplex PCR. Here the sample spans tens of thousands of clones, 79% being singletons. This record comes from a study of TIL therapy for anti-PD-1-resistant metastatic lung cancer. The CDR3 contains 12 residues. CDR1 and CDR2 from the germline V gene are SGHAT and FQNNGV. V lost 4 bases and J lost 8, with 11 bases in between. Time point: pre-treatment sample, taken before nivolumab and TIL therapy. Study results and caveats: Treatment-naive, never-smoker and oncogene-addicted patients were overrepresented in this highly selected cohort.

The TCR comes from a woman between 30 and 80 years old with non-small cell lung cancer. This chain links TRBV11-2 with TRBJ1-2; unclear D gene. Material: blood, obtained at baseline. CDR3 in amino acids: CASSSGARGYTF. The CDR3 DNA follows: TGTGCCAGCAGCTCCGGAGCTCGGGGCTACACCTTC.